What follows is one T cell receptor (beta chain) and its context. Its matching antigen is unknown. The data originate from a study of T cell responses to AZD1222 COVID-19 vaccine. Points from the study as a whole: It was only after the peak T cell response that any repertoires were sampled. Following two doses of AZD1222, Spike-specific TCR breadth and depth rose. Regions 160-218 and 743-854 held dominance among vaccine-associated CD4 TCRs, which spanned spike.

This CDR3 is 13 amino acids long. V was cut by 3 bases and J by 0 bases, with 6 bases left in between. CDR1 is ENHRY and CDR2 is SYGVKD in the germline V gene. Some clones are missing from TCRdb's copy, which holds only in-frame ones; the method was immunoSEQ multiplex PCR. The profile shows roughly 160,000 clones, approximately 88% of them singletons. This receptor was obtained from an adult who received the AZD1222 COVID-19 vaccine. This specimen was peripheral blood, taken 28 days after the second AZD1222 dose. The chain joins TRBV10-3 to TRBJ2-7; D gene uncertain. CDR3 sequence (DNA): TGTGCCATCAGTGATGACATCTCCTACGAGCAGTACTTC. Translating it yields CAISDDISYEQYF.